These 5 T cell receptor beta chains share one sample of origin, sequenced in a study of T cells after yellow fever vaccination. TCRdb passed the 5' RACE reads through MiXCR, listing each CDR3 protein once. The table records 600,000 to 750,000 distinct CDR3 sequences, roughly 12% of them present only once. The starting material was PBMCs, obtained on the day of the yellow fever booster vaccination. These receptors were collected from a man aged 25 to 45 who received the YFV17D yellow fever vaccine.

This chain links TRBV20-1 with TRBJ1-1; TRBD1 agrees at 12 bases. The CDR3 runs 18 residues. Looked up from germline, CDR1 is DFQATT and CDR2 is SNEGSKA (reference sequence). V gave up 1 base and J gave up 3 bases; unmatched junction bases: 12. CDR3 nucleotides: TGCAGTGCTAGAGTTTATGGGGACAGGGGGCGTCTGGACACTGAAGCTTTCTTT. As protein: CSARVYGDRGRLDTEAFF.

This rearrangement joins TRBV21-1 to TRBJ2-1; TRBD1, as called in the table, went unchecked against the DNA. TRBV21-1 constitutes a pseudogene. The CDR3 is 16 residues long. In DNA, the CDR3 is TGTGCCAGCAGCAAACGGGGAGACAGGGAGGTCAATGAGCAGTTCTTC. Protein sequence: CASSKRGDREVNEQFF.

Regarding this clonotype: Because the CDR3 is missing its conserved closing phenylalanine or tryptophan, this is likely a read error. The V and J genes are TRBV5-4 and TRBJ2-7; TRBD2 matches at 7 bases. The trim removed 4 bases at V and 3 bases at J, leaving 10 bases unmatched. The V gene's germline CDR1 is SGHNT and CDR2 YYREEE (reference sequence). The length of the CDR3 is 15 residues. The CDR3 DNA reads as TGTGCCAGCAGCCCTGGGTGGGAGGGCCTCTACGAGCAGTACTTA. Amino acids: CASSPGWEGLYEQYL.

This clonotype was counted ten times or more. The V and J genes are TRBV5-1 and TRBJ2-1; D remains unclear. Germline V gives CDR1 SGHRS, CDR2 YFSETQ. V gave up 3 bases and J gave up 7 bases, with 17 bases separating them. The CDR3 consists of 15 residues. The CDR3 here is CASSSPPTPNNEQFF. CDR3 in DNA: TGCGCCAGCAGCTCCCCACCGACCCCGAATAATGAGCAGTTCTTC.

V is TRBV7-9 and J is TRBJ2-7; TRBD2 matches at 15 bases. The germline gives CDR1 SEHNR, CDR2 FQNEAQ (reference sequence). Losses at the gene ends were 3 bases for V and 6 bases for J; bases not matched to a gene: 3. The CDR3 is made up of 15 amino acids. The CDR3 here is CASSFGLAGGPEQYF. CDR3 bases: TGTGCCAGCAGCTTCGGACTAGCGGGAGGGCCCGAGCAGTACTTC.